This T cell receptor (beta chain) was sequenced in a study of blood T cell repertoires in COVID-19. Clones were sequenced by immunoSEQ multiplex PCR, and TCRdb holds only the in-frame ones, with some missing. The table lists roughly 220,000 clones, roughly 85% of them singletons, with around 3% in the top ten. V lost 4 bases and J lost 9, with 13 bases in between. Germline values: CDR1 SEHNR, CDR2 FQNEAQ (reference sequence). The CDR3 sequence is 13 residues long. This chain joins TRBV7-9 and TRBJ2-1; D is ambiguous. Sequencing used peripheral blood. The source is a man over 45 who had recovered from COVID-19. The CDR3 sequence is CASSSLFSPEQFF. The CDR3 DNA follows: TGTGCCAGCAGCTCCTTATTCTCTCCTGAGCAGTTCTTC.